Listed here is a single T cell receptor beta chain. This clone was found once. What antigen it recognizes has not been identified. Base qualities were left out, and no much larger clone turns up one base away. These data belong to a study of blood T cell repertoires in COVID-19 (dated by TCRdb to about 2020). Context from the whole study: Samples from collaborators originated in the United States, Italy and Spain and spanned both the acute and convalescent phases of COVID-19. The material from the prospective study consisted of cDNA or gDNA derived from T cells, B-cell-depleted T cells, or PBMCs. Samples came from the ongoing ImmuneRACE study (first 160 participants) plus 1,254 subjects from 6 global collaborators. Deeply sampled blood TCRbeta repertoires from subjects exposed to, actively infected with, or recovered from COVID-19 were included in the dataset. Where available, HLA class I and class II types were taken from metadata supplied by the sample provider and were not determined by assay-based typing. The repertoires were made available in a free public database intended to serve as a resource for research on the immune response to SARS-CoV-2. Sample metadata almost always included a de-identified subject ID, COVID-19 status, age in years and sex. Findings and caveats that apply to the study as a whole: The amount of clinical and demographic metadata varied by source and participant and was provided uncurated.

TCRbeta CDR3 regions were amplified from genomic DNA using the immunoSEQ Assay, a bias-controlled multiplex PCR. As for the original processing: The number of nucleated cells in each sample was estimated by amplification of reference gene primers within the assay. Sequence reads were collapsed and filtered to measure the absolute abundance of every unique TCRbeta CDR3 rearrangement. For each sample, productive Simpson clonality was calculated as the square root of Simpson's diversity index across productive rearrangements. The clones in this table, taken by TCRdb from immuneACCESS, are in-frame only. Not every clone is retained; where verified, under half of the shortfall comes from an unresolved V gene, and the cause of the rest is unknown. V, J and clone size reflect that table, while D and trimming were determined from the DNA. The table for this sample lists approximately 220,000 clones; 83% of them were counted only once. The top ten clones comprise about 4.8% of the sample.

Participants in the prospective study were aged about 18 to 95 years, lived in under 30 United States geographic areas, and enrolled through a virtual design. In the prospective study, cohorts were assigned on the basis of participant-reported clinical history obtained from a screening survey and a study questionnaire. Exposed participants were defined as having been in contact with someone with a PCR-confirmed or clinician-diagnosed COVID-19 case within 2 weeks of study entry. In the prospective study, whole blood, serum and a nasopharyngeal or oropharyngeal swab were collected from each participant by mobile phlebotomists. Over an approximately 2-month period, participants in the prospective study had the option of providing additional blood draws and questionnaires. Blood samples from the prospective study were shipped frozen or at room temperature prior to DNA extraction. The V end loses 5 bases and the J end loses 5 bases, and a stretch of 12 bases separates them. From the germline V gene (reference sequence), CDR1 is SEHNR and CDR2 is FQNEAQ. The CDR3 covers 13 residues, taking in both the cysteine and the phenylalanine. Of all the DNA, just the CDR3 is kept, 39 bases in frame from base 1.

The receptor chain draws on TRBV7-9 and TRBJ1-2; the D gene is perhaps TRBD1, from 5 matching bases. What was sequenced was PBMCs or T cells enriched from blood (not recorded which). This clonotype was obtained from a woman aged 45-59 years who had been exposed to COVID-19. The nucleotide sequence is given as TGTGCCAGCAGCCGCGACAGAACATATGGCTACACCTTC. Its amino acids are CASSRDRTYGYTF.